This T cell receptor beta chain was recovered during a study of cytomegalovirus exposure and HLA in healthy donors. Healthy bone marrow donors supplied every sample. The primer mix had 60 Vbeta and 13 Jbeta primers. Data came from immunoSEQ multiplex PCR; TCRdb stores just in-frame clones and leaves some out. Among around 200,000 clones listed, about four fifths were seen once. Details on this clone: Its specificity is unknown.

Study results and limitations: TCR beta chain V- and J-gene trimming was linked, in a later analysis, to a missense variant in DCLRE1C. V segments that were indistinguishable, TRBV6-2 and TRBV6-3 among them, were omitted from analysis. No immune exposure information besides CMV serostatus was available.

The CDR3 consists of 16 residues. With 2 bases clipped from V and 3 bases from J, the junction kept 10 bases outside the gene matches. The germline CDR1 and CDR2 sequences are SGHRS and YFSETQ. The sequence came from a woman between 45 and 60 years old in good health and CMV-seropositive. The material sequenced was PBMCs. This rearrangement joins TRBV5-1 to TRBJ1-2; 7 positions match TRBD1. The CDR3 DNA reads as TGCGCCAGCAGCTTTAACCGCCGACAGGGAGACTATGGCTACACCTTC. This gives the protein CASSFNRRQGDYGYTF.